This paragraph reports one TCR beta chain. Its antigen is unknown. This CDR3 contains 17 residues. V was clipped by 4 bases and J by 4 bases; unmatched bases: 9. Germline CDR1 KGHSH, CDR2 LQKENI. This entry belongs to a study of PD-1 blockade in mismatch repair-deficient tumors. Study-wide results and limits: Tumor-resident clones, often absent from pretreatment blood, expanded after pembrolizumab and then contracted.

Mismatch repair deficiency was confirmed in all patients, by PCR or immunohistochemistry. TCR sequencing covered a few patients who responded to pembrolizumab. Profiled with immunoSEQ multiplex PCR; TCRdb holds only in-frame clones, not every one. The sample lists about 79,000 clones, 80% to 90% seen once, with roughly 5.5% in the top ten. The receptor's source is an adult with mismatch repair-deficient cancer. The chain carries TRBV18 and TRBJ2-3; 12 nucleotides match TRBD2. The starting material was peripheral blood, obtained 44 weeks after starting pembrolizumab. The CDR3 coding sequence is TGTGCCAGCTCACAGACATCTAGCGGGAGGGCCGCAGATACGCAGTATTTT. Its protein is CASSQTSSGRAADTQYF.